A selection of T cell receptor beta chains follows, all from one sample in a study of tumor-infiltrating lymphocytes in localized non-small cell lung cancer. Assay: immunoSEQ multiplex PCR; the TCRdb copy retains only in-frame clones and omits some. Here the sample spans some 14,000 clones, roughly 72% being singletons. Source material: uninvolved lung tissue not adjacent to the tumor. The receptors derive from a human donor with non-small cell lung cancer. Both conserved end residues are trimmed from each CDR3.

>TRBV4-3
ASSPLWTGSNEQF
>TRBV14
ASSQGLAGGGYEQY
>TRBV28
ASSFPRVGRGTEAF
>TRBV5-4
ASSLAGVGETQY
>TRBV6-6
ASSATTQY
>TRBV9
ASSVRQSNTEAF
>TRBV11-1
ASSLLAKGTQY
>TRBV15
ATSRDNPGSDEQY
>TRBV7-2
ASSPEAGYLNTEAF
>TRBV7-8
ASSLGFQGNEKLF
>TRBV6-1
ASSRNRRNTGELF
>TRBV19
ASGRQGSRRDTEAF